The 6 T cell receptor beta chains presented below share a single source sample, sequenced in a study of Tregs in tolerant kidney transplant recipients. Repertoires were generated with immunoSEQ multiplex PCR, while TCRdb's copy carries only in-frame clones and drops some. The sample carries over 60,000 clones, 98% recorded once. This material consisted of CD4+ T cells from blood, taken before the transplant. These receptors were collected from a human donor who received a combined kidney and bone marrow transplant.

The chain uses TRBV9 and TRBJ2-7; TRBD2 matches 11 bases. Germline V gene data show CDR1 as SGDLS and CDR2 as YYNGEE. V gave up 4 bases and J gave up 1 base; unmatched junction bases: 10. The CDR3 totals 17 residues. The CDR3 DNA sequence: TGTGCCAGCAGCACTCGTGCGACTAGCGGGGCGTCCTACGAGCAGTACTTC. Amino acid sequence: CASSTRATSGASYEQYF.

The genes are TRBV30 and TRBJ2-7; 11 bases map to TRBD2. This CDR3 comprises 13 residues. V lost 3 bases, J lost 5 bases, and 3 bases stayed unmatched. Germline CDR1 reads GTSNPN; CDR2 reads SVGIG (reference sequence). The CDR3 here is CAWSTSGRNEQYF. The DNA for the CDR3 is TGTGCCTGGAGCACTAGCGGGAGAAACGAGCAGTACTTC.

This clone was seen only once. This sequence joins TRBV5-6 and TRBJ2-1, with 8 positions matching TRBD2. V was clipped by 5 bases and J by 4 bases; unmatched bases: 8. This CDR3 contains 15 residues. Per germline, CDR1 SGHDT and CDR2 YYEEEE. CDR3 loop: CASRNRREAYNEQFF. The CDR3 coding sequence is TGTGCCAGCAGGAATCGGCGGGAGGCTTACAATGAGCAGTTCTTC.

The rearrangement links TRBV9 to TRBJ2-2; the match to TRBD1 covers 7 bases. Germline CDR1 reads SGDLS; CDR2 reads YYNGEE. The CDR3 runs 14 residues. V shed 4 bases, J shed 6 bases, and the junction held 6 bases outside the gene matches. CDR3 DNA sequence: TGTGCCAGCAGCATTGAGACAGGGTCCGGGGAGCTGTTTTTT. Residues: CASSIETGSGELFF.

The V and J genes are TRBV7-2 and TRBJ1-3; TRBD1 matches at 7 bases. The CDR3 has 15 residues. J gave up 4 bases and V 5 bases, and 8 bases lay outside the gene matches. Germline V lookup: CDR1 SGHTA, CDR2 FQGNSA. The CDR3 here is CASSNLGGSGNTIYF. In DNA, the CDR3 is TGTGCCAGCAGCAACCTAGGGGGCTCGGGAAACACCATATATTTT.

V and J are TRBV6-5 and TRBJ1-2; no clear D gene. The CDR3 is made up of 13 amino acids. The V gene's germline CDR1 is MNHEY and CDR2 SVGAGI. V lost 3 bases and J lost 7, with 12 bases in between. In DNA form, the CDR3 reads TGTGCCAGCAGTTATGAGCGTCTGGGTGGCTACACCTTC. Translated: CASSYERLGGYTF.